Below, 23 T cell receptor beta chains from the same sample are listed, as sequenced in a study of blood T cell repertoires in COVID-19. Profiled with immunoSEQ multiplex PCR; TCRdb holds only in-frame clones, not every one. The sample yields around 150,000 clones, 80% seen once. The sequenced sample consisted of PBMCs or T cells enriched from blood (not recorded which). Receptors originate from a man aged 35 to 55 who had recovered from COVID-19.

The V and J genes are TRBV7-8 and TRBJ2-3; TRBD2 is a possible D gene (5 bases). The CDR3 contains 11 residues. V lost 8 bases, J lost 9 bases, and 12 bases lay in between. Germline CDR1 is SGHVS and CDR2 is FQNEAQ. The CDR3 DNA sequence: TGTGCCAGCTCCCAAGCGGAAACGCAGTATTTT. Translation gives CASSQAETQYF.

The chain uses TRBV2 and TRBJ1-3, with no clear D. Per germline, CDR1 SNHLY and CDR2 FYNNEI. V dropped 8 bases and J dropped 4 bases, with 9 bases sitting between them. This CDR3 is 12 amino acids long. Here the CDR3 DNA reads TGTGCCAGCGAGGTTACCGGAAACACCATATATTTT. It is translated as CASEVTGNTIYF.

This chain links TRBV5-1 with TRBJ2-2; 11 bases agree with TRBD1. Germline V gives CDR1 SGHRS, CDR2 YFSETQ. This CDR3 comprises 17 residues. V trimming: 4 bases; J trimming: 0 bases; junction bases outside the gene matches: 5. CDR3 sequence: CASSPGQGASNTGELFF. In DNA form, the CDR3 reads TGCGCCAGCAGCCCAGGACAGGGGGCGTCGAACACCGGGGAGCTGTTTTTT.

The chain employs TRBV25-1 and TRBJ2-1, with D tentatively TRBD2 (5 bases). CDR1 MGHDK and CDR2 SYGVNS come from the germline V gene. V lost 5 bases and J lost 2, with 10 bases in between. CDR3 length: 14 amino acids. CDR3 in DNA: TGTGCCAGCAGTCGGAAGGAGGCCTACAATGAGCAGTTCTTC. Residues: CASSRKEAYNEQFF.

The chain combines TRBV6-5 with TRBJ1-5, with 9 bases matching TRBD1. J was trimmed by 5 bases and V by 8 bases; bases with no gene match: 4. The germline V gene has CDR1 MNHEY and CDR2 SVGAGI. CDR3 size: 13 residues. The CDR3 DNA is TGTGCCAGCGGGGACAGGGAGGATCAGCCCCAGCATTTT. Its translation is CASGDREDQPQHF.

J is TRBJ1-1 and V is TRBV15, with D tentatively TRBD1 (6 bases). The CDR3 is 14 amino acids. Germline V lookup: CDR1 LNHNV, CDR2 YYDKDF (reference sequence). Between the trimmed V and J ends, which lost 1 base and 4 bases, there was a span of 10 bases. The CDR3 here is CATSRVGGLTEAFF. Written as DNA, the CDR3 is TGTGCCACCAGCAGAGTGGGGGGGCTCACTGAAGCTTTCTTT.

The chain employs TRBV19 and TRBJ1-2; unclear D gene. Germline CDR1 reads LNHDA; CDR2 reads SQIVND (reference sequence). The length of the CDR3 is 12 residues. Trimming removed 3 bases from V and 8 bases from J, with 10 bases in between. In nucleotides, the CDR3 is TGTGCCAGTAGTATGGAGGGCCGCGGCTACACCTTC. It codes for CASSMEGRGYTF.

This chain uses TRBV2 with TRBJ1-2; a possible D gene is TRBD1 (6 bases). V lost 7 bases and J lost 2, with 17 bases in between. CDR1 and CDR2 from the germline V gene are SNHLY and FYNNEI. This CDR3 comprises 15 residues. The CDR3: CASNEGYGQNYGYTF. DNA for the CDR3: TGTGCCAGCAACGAGGGGTACGGACAGAACTATGGCTACACCTTC.

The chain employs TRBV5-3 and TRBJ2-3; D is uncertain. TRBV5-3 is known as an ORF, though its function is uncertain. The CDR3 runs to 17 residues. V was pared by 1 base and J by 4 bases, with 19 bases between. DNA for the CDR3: TGTGCCAGAAGCTTGTTCCCCGGGTCCTTATCCGCAGATACGCAGTATTTT. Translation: CARSLFPGSLSADTQYF.

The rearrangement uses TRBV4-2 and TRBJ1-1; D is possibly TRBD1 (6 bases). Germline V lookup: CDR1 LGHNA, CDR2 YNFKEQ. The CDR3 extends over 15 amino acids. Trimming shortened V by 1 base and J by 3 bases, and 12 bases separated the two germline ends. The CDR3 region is CASSQGLGADTEAFF. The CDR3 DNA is TGTGCCAGCAGCCAAGGTCTGGGGGCGGACACTGAAGCTTTCTTT.

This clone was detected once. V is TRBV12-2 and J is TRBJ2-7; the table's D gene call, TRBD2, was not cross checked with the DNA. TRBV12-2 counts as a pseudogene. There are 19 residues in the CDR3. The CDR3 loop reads CATSLSNGLAGGYSYEQYV. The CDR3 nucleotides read TGTGCAACCTCGCTTAGTAACGGTCTAGCGGGGGGTTACTCCTACGAGCAGTACGTC.

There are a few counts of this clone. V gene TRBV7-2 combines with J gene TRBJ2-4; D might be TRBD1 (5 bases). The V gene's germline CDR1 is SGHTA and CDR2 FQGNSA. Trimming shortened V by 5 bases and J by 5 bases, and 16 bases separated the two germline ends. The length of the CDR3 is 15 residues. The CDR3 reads CASSRQGSLENIQYF. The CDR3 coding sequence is TGTGCCAGCAGCCGCCAGGGTAGCCTAGAAAACATTCAGTACTTC.

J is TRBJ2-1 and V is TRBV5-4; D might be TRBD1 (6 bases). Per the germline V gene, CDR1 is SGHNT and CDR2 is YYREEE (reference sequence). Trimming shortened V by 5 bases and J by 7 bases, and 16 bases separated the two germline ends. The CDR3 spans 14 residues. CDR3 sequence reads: CASSQRRGGNEQFF. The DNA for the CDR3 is TGTGCCAGCAGTCAAAGGAGAGGGGGTAATGAGCAGTTCTTC.

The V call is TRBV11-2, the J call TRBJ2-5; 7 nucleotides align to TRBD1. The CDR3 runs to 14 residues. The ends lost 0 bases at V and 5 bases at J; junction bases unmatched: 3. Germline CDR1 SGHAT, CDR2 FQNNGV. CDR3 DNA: TGTGCCAGCAGCTTAGAAAGGGGGCTGGAGACCCAGTACTTC. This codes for CASSLERGLETQYF. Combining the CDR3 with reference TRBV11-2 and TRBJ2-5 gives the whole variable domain EAGVAQSPRYKIIEKRQSVAFWCNPISGHATLYWYQQILGQGPKLLIQFQNNGVVDDSQLPKDRFSAERLKGVDSTLKIQPAKLEDSAVYLCASSLERGLETQYFGPGTRLLVL.

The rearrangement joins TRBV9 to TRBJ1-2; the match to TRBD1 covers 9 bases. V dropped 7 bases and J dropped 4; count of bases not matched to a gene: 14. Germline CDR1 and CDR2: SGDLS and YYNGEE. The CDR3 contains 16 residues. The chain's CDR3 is CASDVGTGPTVYGYTF. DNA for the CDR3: TGTGCCAGCGATGTGGGGACAGGGCCTACCGTCTATGGCTACACCTTC.

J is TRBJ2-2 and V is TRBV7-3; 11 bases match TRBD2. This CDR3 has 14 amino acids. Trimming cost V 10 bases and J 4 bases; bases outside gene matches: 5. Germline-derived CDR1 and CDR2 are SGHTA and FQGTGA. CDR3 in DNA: TGTGCCACCTCCGGGACTAGCGGCACCGGGGAGCTGTTTTTT. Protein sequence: CATSGTSGTGELFF.

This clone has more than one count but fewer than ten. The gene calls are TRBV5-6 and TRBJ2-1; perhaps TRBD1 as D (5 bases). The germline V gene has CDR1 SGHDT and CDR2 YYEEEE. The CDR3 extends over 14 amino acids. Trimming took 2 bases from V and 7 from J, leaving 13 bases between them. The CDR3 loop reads CASSFLDIGNEQFF. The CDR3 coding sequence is TGTGCCAGCAGCTTCCTGGACATTGGGAATGAGCAGTTCTTC.

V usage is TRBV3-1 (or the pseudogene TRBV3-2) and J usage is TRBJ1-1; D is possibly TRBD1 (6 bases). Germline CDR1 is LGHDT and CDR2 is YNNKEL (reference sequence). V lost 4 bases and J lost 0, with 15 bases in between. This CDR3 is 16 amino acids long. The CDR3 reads CASSPTGKVMNTEAFF. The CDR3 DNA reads TGTGCCAGCAGCCCTACAGGGAAAGTTATGAACACTGAAGCTTTCTTT.

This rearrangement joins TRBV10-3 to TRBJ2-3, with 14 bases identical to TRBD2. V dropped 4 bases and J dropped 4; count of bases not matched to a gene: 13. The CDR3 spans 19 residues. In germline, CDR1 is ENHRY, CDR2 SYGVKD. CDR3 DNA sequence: TGTGCCATCAGTGTAAAGCCGGGACTAGCGGGGGTTAAGTCAGATACGCAGTATTTT. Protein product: CAISVKPGLAGVKSDTQYF.

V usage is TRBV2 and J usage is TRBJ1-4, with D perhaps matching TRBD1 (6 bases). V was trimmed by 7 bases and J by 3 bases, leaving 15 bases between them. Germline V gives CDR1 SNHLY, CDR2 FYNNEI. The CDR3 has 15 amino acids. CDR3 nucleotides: TGTGCCAGCAACCCGAGGACAGACCCTAATGAAAAACTGTTTTTT. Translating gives CASNPRTDPNEKLFF.

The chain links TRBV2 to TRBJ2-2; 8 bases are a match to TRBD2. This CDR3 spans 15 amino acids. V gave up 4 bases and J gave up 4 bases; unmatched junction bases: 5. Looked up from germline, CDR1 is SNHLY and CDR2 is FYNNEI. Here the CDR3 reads CASSVTGGRTGELFF. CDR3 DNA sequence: TGTGCCAGCAGTGTTACGGGGGGGCGCACCGGGGAGCTGTTTTTT.

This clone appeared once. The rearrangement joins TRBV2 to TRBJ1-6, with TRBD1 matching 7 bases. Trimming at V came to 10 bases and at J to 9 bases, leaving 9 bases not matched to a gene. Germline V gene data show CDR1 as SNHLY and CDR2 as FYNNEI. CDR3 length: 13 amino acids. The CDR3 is CATRQGMSSPLHF. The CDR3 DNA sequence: TGTGCCACGAGACAGGGCATGAGTTCACCCCTCCACTTT.

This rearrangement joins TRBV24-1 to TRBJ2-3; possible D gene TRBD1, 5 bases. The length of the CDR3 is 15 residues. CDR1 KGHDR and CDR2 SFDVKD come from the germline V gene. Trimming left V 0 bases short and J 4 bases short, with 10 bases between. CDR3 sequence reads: CATSDLPQGADTQYF. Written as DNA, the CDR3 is TGTGCCACCAGTGATTTGCCCCAGGGTGCAGATACGCAGTATTTT.